This TCR beta chain was recorded in a study of response to subunit inactivated influenza vaccine. Findings and limits, study-wide: Every seasonal influenza vaccination brings in few new T cells, the authors suggested.

TCRdb re-derived calls from the RT-PCR reads in MiXCR, one entry per CDR3 protein. The sample lists about 700,000 distinct CDR3 sequences; roughly 14% were seen once. Worth noting for this clonotype: Its specificity is not known.

Germline lookup yields CDR1 SQVTM and CDR2 ANQGSEA. Trimming removed 3 bases at V and 6 bases at J, with 11 bases between. The CDR3 has 13 amino acids. The chain couples TRBV29-1 to TRBJ2-2; maybe TRBD1 (5 bases). The TCR comes from a man aged 45-65 years who received an inactivated influenza vaccine. The sample here was PBMCs from blood, taken less than 15 days before vaccination. The DNA of the CDR3 is TGCAGCGTTGAGGCGGTACAGGCCGGGGAGCTGTTTTTT. Protein sequence: CSVEAVQAGELFF.